This T cell receptor (beta chain) was identified during a study of blood T cells in healthy people across ages. Background on the study: Template switching retrieved approximately one barcoded beta molecule for each two T cells.

Next came a second PCR, run for roughly 6 to 11 cycles, which used a sample-barcoded 5' primer along with a J-beta primer mix. TCRdb re-analysed the 5' RACE reads in MiXCR, keeping a single row per CDR3 protein. In the table there are hundreds of thousands of distinct CDR3 sequences, around 49% of which are singletons. Isolation recovered at least 7 million PBMCs from every sample. Points from the study as a whole: Unsorted PBMCs ruled out conclusive naive versus antigen-experienced comparison.

Germline lookup yields CDR1 MGHDK and CDR2 SYGVNS. V gave up 4 bases and J gave up 2 bases, with 12 bases separating them. This CDR3 spans 14 amino acids. Worth noting for this clonotype: Its target is not known.

The clonotype originates from a woman aged 55-70 years in good health. The sample comprised blood. The genes are TRBV25-1 and TRBJ2-7; D is perhaps TRBD1 (5 bases). DNA of the CDR3: TGTGCCAGCAGTGCCCCAGGGCTACCCTACGAGCAGTACTTC. It translates to CASSAPGLPYEQYF.